These T cell receptor beta chains were read from a single sample in a study of shared clonotypes between healthy human individuals. The protocol was immunoSEQ multiplex PCR, while the TCRdb copy is restricted to in-frame clones and leaves out a portion. The data hold about 2.4 million clones, with about 92% observed a single time. Sequenced: naive CD4+ T cells sorted from blood. These receptors came from a man younger than 35 in good health. The CDR3 runs from the conserved cysteine through the conserved F or W. A D gene is named only where the DNA matches it firmly. Some rows have no size entry. The others give once, few or many, or a class for an expanded clone.

cdr3_length: 15
d_call: NA
v_call: TRBV5-8
j_call: TRBJ2-3
clone_size: NA
cdr3_nt: TGTGCCAGCAGCTTCGGGCTCATCAGTGCAGATACGCAGTATTTT
cdr3_aa: CASSFGLISADTQYF

cdr3_length: 13
d_call: NA
v_call: TRBV27
j_call: TRBJ2-7
clone_size: NA
cdr3_nt: TGTGCCAGTCTGACTAGTATGATGTACGAGCAGTACTTC
cdr3_aa: CASLTSMMYEQYF

cdr3_length: 15
d_call: NA
v_call: TRBV7-2
j_call: TRBJ2-7
clone_size: once
cdr3_nt: TGTGCCAGCAGCCAGGGGGGCCCTAGGTCCTACGAGCAGTACTTC
cdr3_aa: CASSQGGPRSYEQYF

cdr3_length: 14
d_call: TRBD1
v_call: TRBV2
j_call: TRBJ1-2
clone_size: NA
cdr3_nt: TGTGCCAGCAGTGTGGGACAGGGTTTTATCGGCTACACCTTC
cdr3_aa: CASSVGQGFIGYTF

cdr3_length: 14
d_call: NA
v_call: TRBV27
j_call: TRBJ2-2
clone_size: NA
cdr3_nt: TGTGCCAGCAGTTTCGGACCGAACACCGGGGAGCTGTTTTTT
cdr3_aa: CASSFGPNTGELFF

cdr3_length: 16
d_call: NA
v_call: TRBV10-2
j_call: TRBJ2-7
clone_size: NA
cdr3_nt: TGCGCCAGCAGTGAGTCGCTGTTTTCAACCTCCTACGAGCAGTACTTC
cdr3_aa: CASSESLFSTSYEQYF

cdr3_length: 16
d_call: NA
v_call: TRBV4-3
j_call: TRBJ2-3
clone_size: NA
cdr3_nt: TGCGCCAGCAGCCAGAGTCCCACAGGGTTCAAAAATACGCAGTATTTT
cdr3_aa: CASSQSPTGFKNTQYF

cdr3_length: 15
d_call: NA
v_call: TRBV27
j_call: TRBJ1-6
clone_size: NA
cdr3_nt: TGTGCCAGCACCCCGAGGGGACCCTATAATTCACCCCTCCACTTT
cdr3_aa: CASTPRGPYNSPLHF

cdr3_length: 17
d_call: TRBD1
v_call: TRBV19
j_call: TRBJ1-1
clone_size: NA
cdr3_nt: TGTGCCAGTAGACCCCGGACAGGGTGGTCGGTGGATACTGAAGCTTTCTTT
cdr3_aa: CASRPRTGWSVDTEAFF

cdr3_length: 14
d_call: NA
v_call: TRBV18
j_call: TRBJ2-5
clone_size: NA
cdr3_nt: TGTGCCAGCTCACCACCAAGGGTCCAAGAGACCCAGTACTTC
cdr3_aa: CASSPPRVQETQYF